The 2 T cell receptor beta chains reported below all come from one sample, sequenced in a study of blood T cell repertoires in COVID-19 (dated by TCRdb to 2018 to 2021). Library construction relied on the immunoSEQ multiplex PCR assay. Entries here come from immuneACCESS through TCRdb and include only in-frame sequences with V and J called. Some clones fail to appear in such tables; in the studies checked, an unresolved V gene covers under half of the shortfall, and the cause of the remainder is unknown. The table for this sample lists 200,000 to 250,000 clones; 75% to 90% of them were counted only once. The top ten clones comprise 2.7% of the sample. The sample was peripheral blood. The source of these receptors is a man aged 25-45 years with COVID-19, enrolled during active disease.

The V call is TRBV29-1, the J call TRBJ2-3, with 11 bases lining up with TRBD2. Germline CDR1 is SQVTM and CDR2 is ANQGSEA. This CDR3 has 14 amino acids. J lost 0 bases, V lost 6 bases, and 2 bases had no gene match. CDR3: CSVGTSGSTDTQYF. Written as DNA, the CDR3 is TGCAGCGTCGGGACTAGCGGAAGCACAGATACGCAGTATTTT.

V usage is TRBV28 and J usage is TRBJ1-1; D perhaps matches TRBD1 (5 bases). This CDR3 spans 14 amino acids. In germline, CDR1 is MDHEN, CDR2 SYDVKM. Trimming removed 5 bases at V and 0 bases at J, with 10 bases between. The CDR3 region has the DNA TGTGCCAGCAGTCGAGTACAGGTGAACACTGAAGCTTTCTTT. It codes for CASSRVQVNTEAFF.